Listed below are T cell receptor beta chains from one sample, sequenced in a study of beta chain features in type 1 diabetes. Assay: immunoSEQ multiplex PCR; the TCRdb copy retains only in-frame clones and omits some. The sample contains roughly 500,000 clones, about 30% of which appear only once. Sequences were obtained from naive CD4+ T cells from blood. The source is a man younger than 35 in good health. Both conserved end residues are part of each CDR3. D genes are given only for firm matches. Rows give clone size only sometimes, using once, few, many, or a class for an expanded clone.

-	TRBV7-9	TRBJ1-1	-	TGTGCCGCGGGGAGAGACACTGAAGCTTTCTTT	CAAGRDTEAFF
few	TRBV27	TRBJ2-1	TRBD2	TGTGCCAGCAGTTTATCCACTAGCGGGAACCTTGAGCAGTTCTTC	CASSLSTSGNLEQFF
few	TRBV30	TRBJ1-5	TRBD1	TGTGCCTGGAGTGGGACAGGAGATCAGCCCCAGCATTTT	CAWSGTGDQPQHF
-	TRBV7-9	TRBJ2-7	-	TGTGCCAGCAGCTTTGGGTCCTACGAGCAGTACTTC	CASSFGSYEQYF
-	TRBV30	TRBJ2-5	-	TGTGCCTGGAGGGCCACCCGACGAGAGACCCAGTACTTC	CAWRATRRETQYF
few	TRBV25-1	TRBJ2-3	TRBD2	TGTGCCAGCAGCCAAGGGACTAGCGGCCGCACAGATACGCAGTATTTT	CASSQGTSGRTDTQYF
few	TRBV5-4	TRBJ2-3	TRBD1	TGTGCCAGCAGCCTCTGGGACAGGGGTCCCCGGGATACGCAGTATTTT	CASSLWDRGPRDTQYF
-	TRBV30	TRBJ1-3	-	TGTGCCTGGAGTGTGGACAGCTCTGGAAACACCATATATTTT	CAWSVDSSGNTIYF
-	TRBV18	TRBJ2-4	TRBD1	TGTGCCAGCTCACCACCTGAGACAGGGCTTCCCCTTCTGTACTTC	CASSPPETGLPLLYF
-	TRBV30	TRBJ1-2	-	TGTGCCTGGAGGAAGGGATCTAACTATGGCTACACCTTC	CAWRKGSNYGYTF
-	TRBV5-1	TRBJ2-3	-	TGCGCCAGCAGCCCAATCCCTGGAGATACGCAGTATTTT	CASSPIPGDTQYF
few	TRBV30	TRBJ1-2	-	TGTGCCCCCCCGGAAGGCTACACCTTC	CAPPEGYTF
few	TRBV5-5	TRBJ2-1	TRBD2	TGTGCCAGCAGAGAGGGACTAGCGGGAGAATGGCGGCTCGATGAGCAGTTCTTC	CASREGLAGEWRLDEQFF
-	TRBV11-2	TRBJ2-1	-	TGTGCCAGCAGCTTCCCTGGACCCTACAATGAGCAGTTCTTC	CASSFPGPYNEQFF
few	TRBV28	TRBJ1-1	-	TGTGCCAGCAGTCCCCGGGACACTGAAGCTTTCTTT	CASSPRDTEAFF
few	TRBV2	TRBJ2-7	-	TGTGCCAGCAGTGACGATTCCTACGAGCAGTACTTC	CASSDDSYEQYF
few	TRBV15	TRBJ1-2	-	TGTGCCACCAGCGGACCAGGTAGTCGTGGCTACACCTTC	CATSGPGSRGYTF
-	TRBV4-1	TRBJ2-1	TRBD1	TGCGCCAGCAGCCGGACAGGGGCTAGAGATGAGCAGTTCTTC	CASSRTGARDEQFF
few	TRBV7-9	TRBJ2-7	-	TGTGCCAGCAGCTTGGGGGCCGTCGGGTACGAGCAGTACTTC	CASSLGAVGYEQYF
-	TRBV27	TRBJ2-1	-	TGTGCCAGCAGTTTAAAGTATGCCCGGCATGAGCAGTTCTTC	CASSLKYARHEQFF
-	TRBV5-6	TRBJ1-1	TRBD1	TGTGCCAGCAGACCTCGTACAGGGGTTCCTGAAGCTTTCTTT	CASRPRTGVPEAFF
-	TRBV27	TRBJ1-1	-	TGTGCCAGCAGTTATGAGGTGAACACTGAAGCTTTCTTT	CASSYEVNTEAFF
-	TRBV5-1	TRBJ2-1	-	TGCGCCAGCAGCCCGGGAGCGGTTAGCTCCTACAATGAGCAGTTCTTC	CASSPGAVSSYNEQFF
-	TRBV15	TRBJ2-1	-	TGTGCCACCAGCAGGGGGTTGGGGGAGTCCTACAATGAGCAGTTCTTC	CATSRGLGESYNEQFF
-	TRBV15	TRBJ2-7	TRBD1	TGTGCCACCAGCAGAGGGACAGGGGTTACCTACGAGCAGTACTTC	CATSRGTGVTYEQYF
-	TRBV7-2	TRBJ2-5	TRBD1	TGTGCCAGCAGCGCGGACAGGGAAGAGACCCAGTACTTC	CASSADREETQYF
few	TRBV30	TRBJ1-5	TRBD1	TGTGCCTGGAGTGTAGGGCAGGGGGCATGGCAGCCCCAGCATTTT	CAWSVGQGAWQPQHF
few	TRBV15	TRBJ2-2	-	TGTGCCACCAGCAGAGATCAGCCCCGGGGGGAGCTGTTTTTT	CATSRDQPRGELFF
-	TRBV2	TRBJ2-1	TRBD2	TGTGGTAGCGGGAGCTACAATGAGCAGTTCTTC	CGSGSYNEQFF
-	TRBV18	TRBJ1-2	TRBD1	TGTGCCAGCTCACCACAGGAGACAGGGGTCCATGGCTACACCTTC	CASSPQETGVHGYTF
-	TRBV7-9	TRBJ2-7	-	TGTGCCAGCAGCTTAGCCCCCGGGACTGCCTCCTACGAGCAGTACTTC	CASSLAPGTASYEQYF
few	TRBV7-9	TRBJ2-7	-	TGTGCCAGCAGCTTAGCACAGGAATCCTACGAGCAGTACTTC	CASSLAQESYEQYF
-	TRBV28	TRBJ1-4	-	TGTGCCAGCGACGGGAACGGGCAGAGGGTTTTT	CASDGNGQRVF
-	TRBV30	TRBJ2-7	-	TGTGCCTGGAGTGCGGGGTTCAACGAGCAGTACTTC	CAWSAGFNEQYF
-	TRBV7-6	TRBJ2-7	TRBD1	TGTGCCAGCAGCTTGGGACAGGTGAACTCCTACGAGCAGTACTTC	CASSLGQVNSYEQYF
few	TRBV25-1	TRBJ2-1	TRBD2	TGTGCCAGCAGTGACCCAATCACTGACCCGGGACTAGTGAATGAGCAGTTCTTC	CASSDPITDPGLVNEQFF
-	TRBV30	TRBJ2-7	-	TGTGCCTGGAGTGACGGATCCTACGAGCAGTACTTC	CAWSDGSYEQYF
-	TRBV14	TRBJ1-2	-	TGTGCCAGCAGCCAAGAACTTTATTATGGCTACACCTTC	CASSQELYYGYTF
-	TRBV29-1	TRBJ2-5	TRBD2	TGCAGCGTTGAACGCGGCGGGAGGGTGGAGACCCAGTACTTC	CSVERGGRVETQYF
-	TRBV5-6	TRBJ1-1	TRBD1	TGTGCCAGCAGCCCGAGGACAGGGGAAGCTTTCTTT	CASSPRTGEAFF
few	TRBV7-2	TRBJ2-7	TRBD2	TGTGCCAGCAGCTTAGGGACTAGCGGGAGAAGGGGCGAGCAGTACTTC	CASSLGTSGRRGEQYF
-	TRBV7-8	TRBJ1-1	-	TGTGCCAGCAGCTTAGCGAGCGGCACTGAAGCTTTCTTT	CASSLASGTEAFF
few	TRBV29-1	TRBJ2-7	-	-	CSVGPGVADPYEQYF
few	TRBV2	TRBJ2-1	-	TGTGCCAGCAGTGCTCCAGGGGCTAGCTCCTACAATGAGCAGTTCTTC	CASSAPGASSYNEQFF
-	TRBV7-2	TRBJ2-1	TRBD2	TGTGCCAGCAGCTTAGGGACTAGCGGGAACTACAATGAGCAGTTCTTC	CASSLGTSGNYNEQFF
-	TRBV7-2	TRBJ2-2	TRBD2	TGTGCCAGCAGCTTAGAGGGGACTAGCGGCCCCGGGGAGCTGTTTTTT	CASSLEGTSGPGELFF
-	TRBV7-8	TRBJ2-3	TRBD2	TGTGCCAGCAGCCCGACTAGCGGATACACAGATACGCAGTATTTT	CASSPTSGYTDTQYF
few	TRBV5-6	TRBJ1-5	TRBD1	TGTGCCAGCAGCACAGGGGGCTACAATCAGCCCCAGCATTTT	CASSTGGYNQPQHF
few	TRBV10-3	TRBJ2-7	TRBD2	TGTGCCATCAGTCGGACTAGCGGGACTGACGAGCAGTACTTC	CAISRTSGTDEQYF
few	TRBV30	TRBJ1-5	TRBD1	TGTGCCTGGAGTGTAGAATTGGGACAGGGAATTCAGCCCCAGCATTTT	CAWSVELGQGIQPQHF
few	TRBV2	TRBJ2-1	-	TGTGCCACCCGTCGGGCTAGCCGGTTATACAATGAGCAGTTCTTC	CATRRASRLYNEQFF
few	TRBV20-1	TRBJ2-7	-	TGCAGTGCTCGCTCATACGAGCAGTACTTC	CSARSYEQYF